This T cell receptor beta chain was identified in a study of blood T cell repertoires in COVID-19. The V gene's germline CDR1 is SNHLY and CDR2 FYNNEI. CDR3 size: 12 residues. V was cut by 6 bases and J by 5 bases, with 10 bases left in between. The method was immunoSEQ multiplex PCR; TCRdb's version includes in-frame clones alone and lacks a portion of them. There are under 450,000 clones in the sample; roughly 92% occur only once, and roughly 0.9% lies in the top ten. The sequenced sample was PBMCs or T cells enriched from blood (not recorded which). The chain uses TRBV2 and TRBJ2-5, with D hard to call. The TCR sequence derives from a woman aged 40 to 49 who had been exposed to COVID-19. CDR3 sequence (DNA): TGTGCCAGCAGAAGGCTCGGGGAGACCCAGTACTTC. This encodes CASRRLGETQYF. The full variable domain, in which reference TRBV2 and TRBJ2-5 provide the parts outside the CDR3, is EPEVTQTPSHQVTQMGQEVILRCVPISNHLYFYWYRQILGQKVEFLVSFYNNEISEKSEIFDDQFSVERPDGSNFTLKIRSTKLEDSAMYFCASRRLGETQYFGPGTRLLVL.